The 30 T cell receptor beta chains presented below share a single source sample, sequenced in a study of long-term antiretroviral therapy in people with HIV. Survey-level resolution applied to immunoSEQ assay v3.0. Here immunoSEQ multiplex PCR was the method, and the copy in TCRdb shows in-frame clones only, minus some. The data contain some 21,000 clones, 70% to 80% of them singletons. Sample: unsorted PBMCs, taken roughly 21 months before starting antiretroviral therapy. These TCRs come from a woman between 40 and 55 years old with HIV.

V is TRBV4-1 and J is TRBJ2-7; no firm D call. Trimming took 1 base from V and 0 from J, leaving 10 bases between them. Per the germline V gene, CDR1 is MGHRA and CDR2 is YSYEKL. The CDR3 sequence is 15 residues long. Written as DNA, the CDR3 is TGCGCCAGCAGCCAAGGACCGGTGAGCTCCTACGAGCAGTACTTC. It translates to CASSQGPVSSYEQYF.

The chain employs TRBV11-2 and TRBJ2-3; maybe TRBD2 (6 bases). The V gene's germline CDR1 is SGHAT and CDR2 FQNNGV. The CDR3 covers 16 residues. Between the trimmed V and J ends, which lost 5 bases and 8 bases, there was a span of 23 bases. The CDR3 nucleotides are TGTGCCAGCAGCCTTACTAGACAGCGGTTGGGAGGTACGCAGTATTTT. As protein: CASSLTRQRLGGTQYF. The full variable domain, with the rest looked up from reference TRBV11-2 and TRBJ2-3, is EAGVAQSPRYKIIEKRQSVAFWCNPISGHATLYWYQQILGQGPKLLIQFQNNGVVDDSQLPKDRFSAERLKGVDSTLKIQPAKLEDSAVYLCASSLTRQRLGGTQYFGPGTRLTVL.

The chain uses TRBV5-4 and TRBJ2-7, with 9 bases that match TRBD2. The germline V gene encodes CDR1 SGHNT and CDR2 YYREEE (reference sequence). This CDR3 has 16 residues. The junction had 10 bases not matched to a gene; V was cut back by 3 bases and J by 3 bases. The CDR3 DNA sequence: TGTGCCAGCAGCTACGGGAGCGGGAGGCAGATCTACGAGCAGTACTTC. Amino acids: CASSYGSGRQIYEQYF. Supplemented by reference TRBV5-4 and TRBJ2-7, the full variable domain reads ETGVTQSPTHLIKTRGQQVTLRCSSQSGHNTVSWYQQALGQGPQFIFQYYREEENGRGNFPPRFSGLQFPNYSSELNVNALELDDSALYLCASSYGSGRQIYEQYFGPGTRLTVT.

This clone was observed a few times. The CDR3 region is CASSQSVVGQGNHGYTF. The CDR3 bases are TGTGCCAGCAGCCAATCGGTTGTTGGACAGGGGAACCATGGCTACACCTTC. This chain joins TRBV16 and TRBJ1-2; 9 positions agree with TRBD1. Per germline, CDR1 KGHSY and CDR2 FQNENV. The trim removed 0 bases at V and 6 bases at J, leaving 11 bases unmatched. The CDR3 spans 17 residues.

V gene TRBV7-2 combines with J gene TRBJ1-1; weak D call: TRBD1 (6 bases). Trimming took off 11 bases at V and 4 bases at J, with 23 bases between the two ends. Germline values: CDR1 SGHTA, CDR2 FQGNSA. There are 15 residues in the CDR3. In DNA, the CDR3 is TGTGCCGGGACCGGACAGTACCATCCGGGCACTGAAGCTTTCTTT. It encodes CAGTGQYHPGTEAFF.

V and J are TRBV5-1 and TRBJ2-1; D may be TRBD1 or TRBD2 (5 bases each). Germline-derived CDR1 and CDR2 are SGHRS and YFSETQ. The CDR3 extends over 17 amino acids. Trimming shortened V by 6 bases and J by 3 bases, and 22 bases separated the two germline ends. CDR3 sequence reads: CASTSRGMGDLYNEQFF. CDR3 sequence (DNA): TGCGCCAGCACGAGCAGAGGGATGGGGGATCTCTACAATGAGCAGTTCTTC.

The genes are TRBV27 and TRBJ1-4, with D unclear. The CDR3 length is 14 residues. Germline assignment: CDR1 MNHEY and CDR2 SMNVEV (reference sequence). Trimming cost V 6 bases and J 8 bases, with 16 bases left between them. The CDR3 is CASRFNGNVEKLFF. The CDR3 region has the DNA TGTGCCAGCAGATTTAATGGAAATGTGGAAAAACTGTTTTTT.

The CDR3 nucleotides are TGTGCCAGCAGTGAAGGTCCAGGGGCTAACTATGGCTACACCTTC. Translated, it gives CASSEGPGANYGYTF. This rearrangement joins TRBV6-1 to TRBJ1-2; possible D gene TRBD1, 6 bases. Trimming stripped 1 base from V and 0 bases from J, with 9 bases between. This CDR3 has 15 residues. Germline V lookup: CDR1 MNHNS, CDR2 SASEGT.

The CDR3 sequence: CASSTTGAAGELFF. The CDR3, as DNA: TGTGCCAGCAGCACGACAGGGGCGGCCGGGGAGCTGTTTTTT. The chain recombines TRBV13 with TRBJ2-2, with 8 bases aligning to TRBD1. There are 14 residues in the CDR3. V gave up 5 bases and J gave up 6 bases; unmatched junction bases: 5. Germline V gene data show CDR1 as PRHDT and CDR2 as FYEKMQ (reference sequence). Complete variable domain (other parts from reference TRBV13 and TRBJ2-2): AAGVIQSPRHLIKEKRETATLKCYPIPRHDTVYWYQQGPGQDPQFLISFYEKMQSDKGSIPDRFSAQQFSDYHSELNMSSLELGDSALYFCASSTTGAAGELFFGEGSRLTVL.

This rearrangement joins TRBV5-1 to TRBJ2-7; D remains ambiguous. The germline CDR1 and CDR2 sequences are SGHRS and YFSETQ. The V end was cut by 0 bases, the J end by 4 bases, with 8 bases between. The CDR3 is 13 residues long. Written as DNA, the CDR3 is TGCGCCAGCAGCTTGGCAGCGAGTTACGAGCAGTACTTC. Amino acid sequence: CASSLAASYEQYF.

This clone was observed a handful of times. The chain has TRBV19 and TRBJ1-1; D remains unclear. Germline-derived CDR1 and CDR2 are LNHDA and SQIVND (reference sequence). The CDR3 consists of 11 residues. V was pared by 7 bases and J by 1 base, with 4 bases between. The CDR3 spells CASTWNTEAFF. CDR3 DNA sequence: TGTGCCAGTACTTGGAACACTGAAGCTTTCTTT.

The chain's CDR3 is CASSPGFNGYTF. The CDR3 nucleotides are TGTGCCAGCAGTCCTGGTTTTAATGGCTACACCTTC. This chain connects TRBV25-1 to TRBJ1-2; D remains ambiguous. V was cut by 5 bases and J by 6 bases, with 10 bases left in between. CDR1 is MGHDK, CDR2 SYGVNS, per germline. CDR3 length: 12 amino acids.

The V call is TRBV7-9, the J call TRBJ2-7, with 7 bases identical to TRBD2. CDR3 length: 15 amino acids. Germline assignment: CDR1 SEHNR and CDR2 FQNEAQ (reference sequence). J gave up 3 bases and V 5 bases, and 10 bases lay outside the gene matches. The CDR3 DNA reads TGTGCCAGCAGCAAAAGCGGGATGCTCTTCTACGAGCAGTACTTC. It yields the protein CASSKSGMLFYEQYF.

This sequence joins TRBV13 and TRBJ1-2; perhaps TRBD1 as D (5 bases). Germline CDR1 is PRHDT and CDR2 is FYEKMQ (reference sequence). Trimming removed 7 bases from V and 6 bases from J, with 18 bases in between. There are 14 residues in the CDR3. This CDR3 reads CASNVRDFTNGYTF. In DNA form, the CDR3 reads TGTGCCAGCAACGTCCGGGACTTCACTAATGGCTACACCTTC.

V and J are TRBV5-1 and TRBJ2-1, with D possibly TRBD2 on 5 matching bases. This CDR3 contains 16 residues. The germline V gene encodes CDR1 SGHRS and CDR2 YFSETQ. With 0 bases removed from V and 4 bases from J, the gap between germline ends came to 14 bases. This CDR3 reads CASSLARGPPYNEQFF. CDR3 DNA: TGCGCCAGCAGCTTGGCTAGAGGGCCCCCGTACAATGAGCAGTTCTTC. Full variable domain (missing parts from reference TRBV5-1 and TRBJ2-1): KAGVTQTPRYLIKTRGQQVTLSCSPISGHRSVSWYQQTPGQGLQFLFEYFSETQRNKGNFPGRFSGRQFSNSRSEMNVSTLELGDSALYLCASSLARGPPYNEQFFGPGTRLTVL.

The V and J genes are TRBV6-6 and TRBJ1-4; D not certain. The CDR3 is 16 residues long. The V end lost 6 bases, the J end lost 8 bases, and 22 bases lay between the germline ends. Looked up from germline, CDR1 is MNHNY and CDR2 is SVGAGI (reference sequence). CDR3 loop: CASSHREGYSEEKLFF. The CDR3 DNA sequence: TGTGCCAGCAGCCACCGGGAAGGGTATTCGGAGGAAAAACTGTTTTTT.

The chain carries TRBV6-6 and TRBJ1-2, with D uncertain. CDR1 is MNHNY and CDR2 is SVGAGI in the germline V gene (reference sequence). The germline V and J ends were trimmed by 3 bases and 2 bases, with 10 bases remaining between them. The length of the CDR3 is 14 residues. In DNA form, the CDR3 reads TGTGCCAGCAGTTATGGTCTATTGAACTATGGCTACACCTTC. Amino acids: CASSYGLLNYGYTF.

V gene TRBV9 combines with J gene TRBJ1-1; D unclear. The CDR3 consists of 13 residues. Germline V gene sequence: CDR1 SGDLS, CDR2 YYNGEE. V lost 2 bases, J lost 5 bases, and 10 bases lay in between. The CDR3 region is CASSVSGGTEAFF. The DNA of the CDR3 is TGTGCCAGCAGCGTCAGCGGTGGTACTGAAGCTTTCTTT. Drawing the rest from reference TRBV9 and TRBJ1-1, the complete variable domain is DSGVTQTPKHLITATGQRVTLRCSPRSGDLSVYWYQQSLDQGLQFLIQYYNGEERAKGNILERFSAQQFPDLHSELNLSSLELGDSALYFCASSVSGGTEAFFGQGTRLTVV.

Concerning this clone: No DNA is shown, since the ends of the CDR3 on it are uncertain; the CDR3 is the one TCRdb lists. The chain employs TRBV30 and TRBJ1-2. Both ends counted, the CDR3 spans 13 residues. Germline assignment: CDR1 GTSNPN and CDR2 SVGIG (reference sequence). This CDR3 reads CAWSVAGGTRDTF.

This sequence joins TRBV6-6 and TRBJ1-1; a possible D gene is TRBD1 (6 bases). Germline V gene lookup returns CDR1 MNHNY and CDR2 SVGAGI (reference sequence). The CDR3 has 14 residues. Trimming shortened V by 7 bases and J by 2 bases, and 14 bases separated the two germline ends. Here the CDR3 reads CASKIGQLNTEAFF. The CDR3, as DNA: TGTGCCAGCAAGATCGGACAGCTAAACACTGAAGCTTTCTTT.

The CDR3 region has the DNA TGTGCCAGCAGCCCTCAAGAGACAGCCTACGAGCAGTACTTC. Its protein product is CASSPQETAYEQYF. The chain couples TRBV7-8 to TRBJ2-7; D is possibly TRBD1 (5 bases). Germline assignment: CDR1 SGHVS and CDR2 FQNEAQ. The CDR3 length is 14 residues. V lost 5 bases, J lost 2 bases, and 13 bases lay in between.

The chain employs TRBV11-2 and TRBJ2-2; 8 positions agree with TRBD2. This CDR3 is 19 amino acids long. Germline trimming cut 1 base from V and 4 bases from J; bases unmatched to any gene: 14. Per germline, CDR1 SGHAT and CDR2 FQNNGV. CDR3 loop: CASSLAGPLPRGATGELFF. CDR3 nucleotide sequence: TGTGCCAGCAGCTTAGCTGGGCCTCTCCCGCGGGGGGCCACCGGGGAGCTGTTTTTT.

The rearrangement uses TRBV6-1 and TRBJ1-6; 7 nucleotides line up with TRBD1. The V gene end was trimmed by 2 bases and the J gene end by 10 bases; junction bases not matched to a gene: 8. From germline, CDR1 is MNHNS and CDR2 SASEGT. The CDR3 has 15 amino acids. The CDR3 DNA reads as TGTGCCAGCAGTGAATTCCGGGACAGAAGGTCACCCCTCCACTTT. Protein product: CASSEFRDRRSPLHF.

The chain uses TRBV13 and TRBJ2-3, with TRBD2 matching 10 bases. The CDR3 is made up of 15 amino acids. V gave up 5 bases and J gave up 1 base; unmatched junction bases: 3. The germline V gene encodes CDR1 PRHDT and CDR2 FYEKMQ (reference sequence). As DNA, the CDR3 is TGTGCCAGCAGCCGTACTAGCGGGGGCACAGATACGCAGTATTTT. This encodes CASSRTSGGTDTQYF.

This chain joins TRBV11-2 and TRBJ2-7; D perhaps matches TRBD1 (6 bases). Germline CDR1 and CDR2: SGHAT and FQNNGV. The CDR3 has 12 residues. The V gene lost 5 bases and the J gene lost 4 bases, with 9 bases spanning the gap. The DNA of the CDR3 is TGTGCCAGCAGCGCGCAGGGGTACGAGCAGTACTTC. As protein: CASSAQGYEQYF.

The V gene is TRBV5-1, the J gene TRBJ1-1; 8 positions agree with TRBD1. The germline CDR1 and CDR2 sequences are SGHRS and YFSETQ. V was clipped by 3 bases and J by 5 bases; unmatched bases: 3. The CDR3 runs 13 residues. The CDR3: CASSSGGYTEAFF. The CDR3 DNA sequence: TGCGCCAGCAGCTCAGGGGGCTATACTGAAGCTTTCTTT.

The chain employs TRBV5-8 and TRBJ1-1; D remains ambiguous. The CDR3 extends over 17 amino acids. CDR1 and CDR2 (germline): SGHTS, YDEGEE. Trimming removed 4 bases from V and 0 bases from J, with 19 bases in between. The CDR3 nucleotides are TGTGCCAGCAGCCAAAGGTCGACGACGGAAATGAACACTGAAGCTTTCTTT. Its translation: CASSQRSTTEMNTEAFF.

The genes are TRBV29-1 and TRBJ2-7; D not resolved. CDR3 size: 12 residues. Per the germline V gene, CDR1 is SQVTM and CDR2 is ANQGSEA. The V end lost 3 bases, the J end lost 3 bases, and 9 bases lay between the germline ends. CDR3 DNA sequence: TGCAGCGTTGAGGACGGATTCTACGAGCAGTACTTC. Its translation is CSVEDGFYEQYF.

This sequence joins TRBV7-9 and TRBJ2-5; the match to TRBD2 covers 10 bases. Germline CDR1 reads SEHNR; CDR2 reads FQNEAQ (reference sequence). The trim removed 4 bases at V and 4 bases at J, leaving 6 bases unmatched. The CDR3 runs 15 residues. The CDR3 DNA reads TGTGCCAGCAGCTGGAGCGGGGGGGCGGGAGAGACCCAGTACTTC. As protein: CASSWSGGAGETQYF. Together with reference TRBV7-9 and TRBJ2-5, the CDR3 gives the full variable domain: DTGVSQNPRHKITKRGQNVTFRCDPISEHNRLYWYRQTLGQGPEFLTYFQNEAQLEKSRLLSDRFSAERPKGSFSTLEIQRTEQGDSAMYLCASSWSGGAGETQYFGPGTRLLVL.

The rearrangement joins TRBV5-4 to TRBJ2-6; tentatively, D is TRBD1 or TRBD2 (5 bases each). V was cut by 6 bases and J by 0 bases, with 10 bases left in between. The CDR3 extends over 15 amino acids. The germline V gene has CDR1 SGHNT and CDR2 YYREEE (reference sequence). The CDR3, as DNA: TGTGCCAGCAACTCTGGGGGCTCTGGGGCCAACGTCCTGACTTTC. Translated: CASNSGGSGANVLTF.